These 14 T cell receptor beta chains were sequenced from one sample in a study of T cells in narcolepsy. TCRdb's copy holds only in-frame clones and misses some; the assay was immunoSEQ multiplex PCR. Altogether approximately 11,000 clones are present, over 90% being singletons, with the ten largest covering about 1.1%. The sample comprised CD45RA- memory CD4+ T cells from PBMCs. These receptors originate from a human donor with narcolepsy.

The rearrangement uses TRBV2 and TRBJ1-2; 9 nucleotides match TRBD1. This CDR3 has 14 residues. Germline V gives CDR1 SNHLY, CDR2 FYNNEI. V lost 3 bases, J lost 8 bases, and 7 bases stayed unmatched. The CDR3 region is CASSEEGQGLGYTF. The DNA for the CDR3 is TGTGCCAGCAGTGAGGAGGGACAGGGTTTAGGCTACACCTTC.

The table lists this clone with a count of one. This chain links TRBV19 with TRBJ2-5, with 10 bases aligning to TRBD2. Per the germline V gene, CDR1 is LNHDA and CDR2 is SQIVND (reference sequence). The CDR3 runs 15 residues. Trimming cost V 5 bases and J 3 bases; bases outside gene matches: 6. CDR3 residues: CASSPSLAGEETQYF. The CDR3 DNA is TGTGCCAGTAGTCCCTCCCTAGCGGGGGAAGAGACCCAGTACTTC.

V and J are TRBV19 and TRBJ1-4; D is uncertain. V was trimmed by 4 bases and J by 0 bases, leaving 12 bases between them. CDR1 is LNHDA and CDR2 is SQIVND in the germline V gene (reference sequence). This CDR3 spans 16 amino acids. The CDR3 spells CASSSRGVATNEKLFF. CDR3 sequence (DNA): TGTGCCAGTAGTAGTAGAGGCGTCGCAACTAATGAAAAACTGTTTTTT.

The chain employs TRBV11-2 and TRBJ1-1; 7 bases map to TRBD1. With 5 bases clipped from V and 4 bases from J, the junction kept 13 bases outside the gene matches. The CDR3 covers 16 residues. Germline CDR1 SGHAT, CDR2 FQNNGV. Here the CDR3 DNA reads TGTGCCAGCAGCATCCCCCATTTAGCAGGGGGCACTGAAGCTTTCTTT. Translating it yields CASSIPHLAGGTEAFF.

DNA for the CDR3: TGTGCCACCATAGCGCGTGGGTCTCACAATGAGCAGTTCTTC. This gives the protein CATIARGSHNEQFF. The chain couples TRBV19 to TRBJ2-1, with D possibly TRBD2 on 5 matching bases. The CDR3 extends over 14 amino acids. Germline V lookup: CDR1 LNHDA, CDR2 SQIVND (reference sequence). V dropped 10 bases and J dropped 5 bases, with 18 bases sitting between them.

The chain uses TRBV7-2 and TRBJ2-3; possibly TRBD2 for D (6 bases). The CDR3 runs to 16 residues. Trimming took off 4 bases at V and 4 bases at J, with 18 bases between the two ends. In germline, CDR1 is SGHTA, CDR2 FQGNSA. The CDR3 sequence is CASSSRGNHGSDTQYF. The DNA of the CDR3 is TGTGCCAGCAGCTCCCGGGGGAACCATGGGTCAGATACGCAGTATTTT.

V is TRBV18 and J is TRBJ1-2; TRBD1 agrees at 8 bases. Germline V gene lookup returns CDR1 KGHSH and CDR2 LQKENI. V lost 4 bases, J lost 4 bases, and 2 bases stayed unmatched. CDR3 length: 13 amino acids. Here the CDR3 reads CASSQDRGYGYTF. The CDR3 DNA reads as TGTGCCAGCTCACAAGACAGGGGCTATGGCTACACCTTC.

Notes on this clone: One end of the junction is discordant with germline, which a read error may explain. The genes are TRBV11-3 and TRBJ2-5; D remains ambiguous. The CDR3 consists of 13 residues. Germline V gives CDR1 SGHNT, CDR2 YENEEA. The CDR3 spells CANSFRRGETQYF. CDR3 nucleotide sequence: TGTGCCAACAGCTTCCGACGTGGTGAGACCCAGTACTTC.

This clone was counted once. The chain carries TRBV18 and TRBJ2-3, with 7 bases matching TRBD2. The CDR3 is 15 residues long. Germline V CDR1 and CDR2: KGHSH, LQKENI. The ends lost 6 bases at V and 1 base at J; junction bases unmatched: 7. The DNA of the CDR3 is TGTGCCAGCTCCCTCGGGGAGGGGCGCACAGATACGCAGTATTTT. As protein: CASSLGEGRTDTQYF.

This chain connects TRBV27 to TRBJ1-2, with TRBD1 as a possible D gene (5 bases). Looked up from germline, CDR1 is MNHEY and CDR2 is SMNVEV (reference sequence). V lost 2 bases and J lost 4, with 14 bases in between. CDR3 length: 15 amino acids. The CDR3 loop is CASSLRGLGVYGYTF. CDR3 sequence (DNA): TGTGCCAGCAGTTTACGGGGACTGGGGGTCTATGGCTACACCTTC.

The chain combines TRBV11-2 with TRBJ1-1, with D hard to call. Germline assignment: CDR1 SGHAT and CDR2 FQNNGV. CDR3 size: 15 residues. V was cut by 5 bases and J by 1 base, with 14 bases left in between. DNA of the CDR3: TGTGCCAGCAGCGGAGGAGTGATAGGGAACACTGAAGCTTTCTTT. This gives the protein CASSGGVIGNTEAFF.

This clone was observed a few times. The CDR3 sequence is CASSYSSNLNTEAFF. DNA of the CDR3: TGTGCCAGCAGTTACTCCTCGAACCTGAACACTGAAGCTTTCTTT. The V and J genes are TRBV6-5 and TRBJ1-1; D not resolved. The CDR3 totals 15 residues. CDR1 MNHEY and CDR2 SVGAGI come from the germline V gene. V was clipped by 0 bases and J by 0 bases, with 8 bases between them.

This rearrangement joins TRBV6-5 to TRBJ1-6; 9 nucleotides match TRBD1. V dropped 2 bases and J dropped 10; count of bases not matched to a gene: 6. The CDR3 runs to 15 residues. Germline V gene lookup returns CDR1 MNHEY and CDR2 SVGAGI. The CDR3 DNA is TGTGCCAGCAGTTACGTACAGGGGGCAGGGTCACCCCTCCACTTT. Translating it yields CASSYVQGAGSPLHF.

This sequence joins TRBV30 and TRBJ1-2, with TRBD1 as a possible D gene (6 bases). Trimming left V 4 bases short and J 4 bases short, with 16 bases between. CDR3 length: 14 amino acids. Germline-derived CDR1 and CDR2 are GTSNPN and SVGIG (reference sequence). The CDR3 DNA reads TGTGCCTGGACTAGGGACATTACCATCTATGGCTACACCTTC. As protein: CAWTRDITIYGYTF.